Described below is a single T cell receptor beta chain sequence and its context. Its antigen is as yet unknown. This entry comes from a study of T cell repertoires in cytomegalovirus infection. Overall study: Used in the study were CMV epitopes, some recently identified and HLA-C-restricted, others well-studied and HLA-B-restricted. From public TCR beta signatures came an indication of both CMV infection and matching HLA type.

TCRdb analysed the reads with MiXCR anew, one entry per CDR3 protein. The sample holds hundreds of thousands of distinct CDR3 sequences, roughly a third seen once. Overall study results and limits: Dominant in the ex vivo response were TCR beta clonotypes restricted by HLA-C and specific for CMV. Public TCR beta family frequency separated CMV-and-HLA carriers, including in an independent cohort.

Germline loops: CDR1 SGHAT, CDR2 FQNNGV. This CDR3 region has 15 residues. V trimming: 5 bases; J trimming: 5 bases; junction bases outside the gene matches: 10. This material consisted of cultured PBMCs, taken from culture after CMV antigen stimulation. The chain couples TRBV11-2 to TRBJ2-7; 9 bases map to TRBD1. This sequence originates from a human donor in good health (CMV status not recorded). Some clones in this sample may be carry-over from other donors' samples. CDR3 sequence reads: CASSRTDRGFDEQYF. The DNA for the CDR3 is TGTGCCAGCAGCCGTACGGACAGGGGTTTTGACGAGCAGTACTTC.